This T cell receptor (beta chain) was found in a study of OX40 agonist ivuxolimab in advanced cancers. Turning to the study itself: Patients with hepatocellular carcinoma, melanoma, renal cell or head and neck cancer made up the dose-escalation patients. General study findings and limits: CD8+ T cells showed, on average, more clonal expansion than CD4+ cells.

Germline V CDR1 and CDR2: LGHNA, YSLEER. The CDR3 has 18 amino acids. V shed 0 bases and J 1 base; nucleotides not matched to a gene: 9. Drawing of blood for sampling happened at baseline, at cycle 4 day 1, and at cycle 7 day 1. As concerns this clone: Its antigen remains unknown.

The method was immunoSEQ multiplex PCR; TCRdb's version includes in-frame clones alone and lacks a portion of them. The sample includes under 95,000 clones, around nine tenths of them seen just once. This rearrangement joins TRBV4-3 to TRBJ2-3, with TRBD2 identical over 8 bases. This TCR was sampled from an adult with an advanced solid tumor such as melanoma, head and neck, liver or kidney cancer. The input for sequencing was CD4+ or CD8+ T cells sorted from blood, taken in a trial of the OX40 agonist ivuxolimab. The CDR3 DNA sequence: TGCGCCAGCAGCCAAGACCTAAGCCGTAGCGGGGGCACAGATACGCAGTATTTT. This gives the protein CASSQDLSRSGGTDTQYF.